This T cell receptor (beta chain) derives from a study of cytomegalovirus exposure and HLA in healthy donors. This table comes from immunoSEQ multiplex PCR, and its TCRdb copy is limited to in-frame clones, with some not included. The sample holds under 200,000 clones, 86% seen once. This clone was recorded a few times. Its antigen is still unknown. General observations from the study: According to a later analysis, TCR clusters from the first cohort tended to co-occur in the roughly 130 validation repertoires. Specific recognition of CMV antigens was confirmed in vitro for a few chains (all CMV-associated). Altogether, some 160 TCR beta chains were recorded as cytomegalovirus-associated.

Germline values: CDR1 SGHDT, CDR2 YYEEEE. This CDR3 contains 14 residues. The V end was cut by 4 bases, the J end by 4 bases, with 14 bases between. Sequencing was performed on PBMCs. This chain joins TRBV5-6 and TRBJ1-1; possibly TRBD1 for D (5 bases). The TCR comes from a woman in her twenties or thirties in good health and CMV-seronegative. In DNA, the CDR3 is TGTGCCAGCAGCCCAGGACAACGTTTCACTGAAGCTTTCTTT. Translated, it gives CASSPGQRFTEAFF.